One and the same sample provided the 10 T cell receptor beta chains below, sequenced in a study of CD8 T cells in Susac syndrome (dated by TCRdb to between 2018 and 2020). The protocol used for the library was the immunoSEQ multiplex PCR assay. RNA was extracted with the RNeasy kit and about 0.5 to 1 ug was reverse transcribed using random hexamers. TCRdb passed the public sequencing reads through fastp at Q25 and MiXCR, retaining productive beta sequences. Each record represents a unique CDR3 protein, reported with the most common genes and DNA among its rows. The table for this sample lists roughly 190,000 distinct CDR3 sequences; about 95% of them were counted only once. Jointly, the top ten make up 0.085% to 0.13% of the sample. Sequencing was carried out using CD4+ T cells from PBMCs. The receptors shown here come from a human donor in good health.

In this sample, this clonotype turned up once. V usage is TRBV27 and J usage is TRBJ2-1, with a possible D match to TRBD1 (7 bases). Germline V gene sequence: CDR1 MNHEY, CDR2 SMNVEV (reference sequence). Trimming took 2 bases from V and 9 from J, leaving 14 bases between them. CDR3 length equals 14 residues. CDR3 coding DNA: TGTGCCAGCAGTTTACAGGGGGGCCGGGGTGAGCAGTTCTTC. Translated: CASSLQGGRGEQFF.

The V call is TRBV7-9, the J call TRBJ2-1; TRBD2 matches 7 bases. The junction had 13 bases not matched to a gene; V was cut back by 5 bases and J by 9 bases. CDR1 is SEHNR and CDR2 is FQNEAQ in the germline V gene (reference sequence). There are 15 residues in the CDR3. DNA for the CDR3: TGTGCCAGCAGCCCCGGACTAGAAGGGAGCTCTGAGCAGTTCTTC. Amino acid sequence: CASSPGLEGSSEQFF.

The CDR3 DNA is TGTGCCAGCAGTTACCCCCGGACTAGCGGGAATACGCAGTATTTT. This encodes CASSYPRTSGNTQYF. The chain links TRBV6-2 or TRBV6-3 to TRBJ2-3, with 12 bases identical to TRBD2. Losses at the gene ends were 2 bases for V and 7 bases for J; bases not matched to a gene: 4. CDR1 is MNHEY and CDR2 is SVGEGT in the germline V gene. There are 15 residues in the CDR3.

The gene calls are TRBV15 and TRBJ2-3; 10 bases line up with TRBD2. From germline, CDR1 is LNHNV and CDR2 YYDKDF (reference sequence). This CDR3 spans 16 amino acids. Germline trimming cut 6 bases from V and 2 bases from J; bases unmatched to any gene: 8. The chain's CDR3 is CATRAGLAVLTDTQYF. CDR3 DNA: TGTGCCACCAGGGCAGGACTAGCGGTCCTCACAGATACGCAGTATTTT.

V and J are TRBV12-3 or TRBV12-4 and TRBJ1-5; D gene ambiguous. The V gene lost 5 bases and the J gene lost 10 bases, with 12 bases spanning the gap. The CDR3 covers 12 residues. The CDR3 loop is CASSPPKEPQHF. In nucleotides, the CDR3 is TGTGCCAGCAGTCCCCCCAAAGAACCCCAGCATTTT.

The chain links TRBV11-2 to TRBJ2-1, with D perhaps matching TRBD1 or TRBD2 (6 bases each). Germline V gene lookup returns CDR1 SGHAT and CDR2 FQNNGV. Between the trimmed V and J ends, which lost 5 bases and 0 bases, there was a span of 17 bases. CDR3 length: 17 amino acids. CDR3 loop: CASSPGGGVHSYNEQFF. The CDR3 DNA sequence: TGTGCCAGCAGCCCTGGGGGCGGGGTTCACTCCTACAATGAGCAGTTCTTC.

The chain has TRBV29-1 and TRBJ2-5; TRBD2 matches 10 bases. The V gene end was trimmed by 7 bases and the J gene end by 1 base; junction bases not matched to a gene: 12. In germline, CDR1 is SQVTM, CDR2 ANQGSEA. This CDR3 is 16 amino acids long. The CDR3 nucleotides are TGCAGCGCCGTTACTAGCGGGACGAACCTCCAAGAGACCCAGTACTTC. Its translation is CSAVTSGTNLQETQYF.

The chain employs TRBV7-9 and TRBJ2-3, with D uncertain. V was pared by 1 base and J by 5 bases, with 10 bases between. The CDR3 is made up of 14 amino acids. The germline gives CDR1 SEHNR, CDR2 FQNEAQ (reference sequence). CDR3 coding DNA: TGTGCCAGCAGCTTAGAAGGGCGCGGAGATACGCAGTATTTT. It codes for CASSLEGRGDTQYF.

The chain employs TRBV30 and TRBJ1-1; D uncertain. The germline gives CDR1 GTSNPN, CDR2 SVGIG (reference sequence). The CDR3 spans 12 residues. Trimming left V 1 base short and J 2 bases short, with 5 bases between. The CDR3: CAWSGSNTEAFF. The CDR3 DNA sequence: TGTGCCTGGAGTGGATCCAACACTGAAGCTTTCTTT.

V is TRBV19 and J is TRBJ2-1, with D uncertain. CDR1 and CDR2 (germline): LNHDA, SQIVND (reference sequence). This CDR3 has 14 amino acids. V was clipped by 6 bases and J by 2 bases, with 11 bases between them. The CDR3 sequence is CASSETLTYNEQFF. Here the CDR3 DNA reads TGTGCCAGTAGCGAGACATTAACCTACAATGAGCAGTTCTTC.